This T cell receptor beta chain was retrieved from a study of identifying expanded T cells in peripheral blood. Study results and limitations: Variance in clone template counts between roughly two-week samples significantly increased with total template count across all healthy donors. Differentially abundant clones: roughly 1.2 between replicates, about 15 at about two weeks, 19 to 20 at four.

On this clone: Its antigen remains unknown. The DNA is left out, because the CDR3 cannot be placed on it with certainty; the CDR3 is given as TCRdb lists it.

Termini included, the CDR3 measures 19 amino acids. Collection occurred without any documented infections or immune events in donors. Sequencing was performed with immunoSEQ multiplex PCR; in TCRdb, only in-frame clones are kept and a portion is missing. Of 50,000 to 75,000 clones in the sample, over 75% were seen once. The rearrangement uses TRBV1 and TRBJ2-7; TRBD2, as called in the table, went unchecked against the DNA. TRBV1 is a documented pseudogene. Sequenced sample: blood. The source is a person aged 18-69 years in good health. The CDR3: CTSSQTRTSGYLCSYEQYF.